This TCR beta chain was sequenced during a study of identical twins. This clonotype has a count of ten or more. Germline V gene lookup returns CDR1 LGHNA and CDR2 YSLEER. Trimming removed 0 bases from V and 3 bases from J, with 15 bases in between. The CDR3 covers 17 residues. In TCRdb, the 5' RACE reads were re-called with MiXCR into one record per CDR3 protein. Of some 230,000 distinct CDR3 sequences in the sample, about 6.7% were seen once. This same sample was also taken into another study, of T cells expressing NK-cell markers. That study reports: Source material for TCR beta repertoires consisted of sorted CD3+CD56+NKG2C+, CD3+CD56+NKG2C- and CD3+CD56-NKG2C+ T cells. There were seven HCMV-seropositive donors and one seronegative donor among the eight sequenced.

The source is a woman aged 18-29 years in good health. The sample consisted of CD8+ T cells sorted from blood. The chain combines TRBV4-3 with TRBJ2-1; D not certain. The CDR3 loop is CASSQDLGRALYNEQFF. The CDR3 bases are TGCGCCAGCAGCCAAGATTTAGGTCGGGCACTCTACAATGAGCAGTTCTTC.